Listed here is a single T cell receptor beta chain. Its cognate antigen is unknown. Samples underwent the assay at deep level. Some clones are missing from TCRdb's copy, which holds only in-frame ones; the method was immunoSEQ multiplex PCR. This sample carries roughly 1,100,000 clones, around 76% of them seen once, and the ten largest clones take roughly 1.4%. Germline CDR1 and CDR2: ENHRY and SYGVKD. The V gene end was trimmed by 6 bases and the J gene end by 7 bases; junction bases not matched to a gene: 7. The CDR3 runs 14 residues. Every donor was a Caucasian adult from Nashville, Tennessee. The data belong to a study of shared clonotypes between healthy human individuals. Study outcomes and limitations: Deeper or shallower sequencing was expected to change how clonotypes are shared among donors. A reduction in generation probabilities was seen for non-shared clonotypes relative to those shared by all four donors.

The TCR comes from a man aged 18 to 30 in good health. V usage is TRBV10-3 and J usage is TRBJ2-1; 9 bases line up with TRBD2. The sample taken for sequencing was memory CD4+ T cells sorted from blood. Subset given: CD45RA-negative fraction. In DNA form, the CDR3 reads TGTGCCATCAGGGGAGCGGGAGGAGTGAATGAGCAGTTCTTC. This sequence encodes CAIRGAGGVNEQFF.